The following is a T cell receptor (beta chain) sequence with its context. As processed by the authors: Reference gene primers were amplified, and this amplification served to estimate nucleated cell counts. The table came from immunoSEQ multiplex PCR; TCRdb's copy has only in-frame clones and leaves some out. D and trimming were read from the DNA, whereas the V and J calls and clone size are those reported in that table. This table holds roughly 200,000 clones, 86% found once. The source of the sample is a study of blood T cell repertoires in COVID-19. In the study overall: Sites across the United States, Italy and Spain contributed samples from acute and convalescent COVID-19. The cDNA or gDNA used as material had been derived from T cells, B-cell-depleted T cells, or PBMCs.

Patients at the Seattle site were enrolled during active infection and followed longitudinally. The germline V and J ends were trimmed by 6 bases and 2 bases, with 18 bases remaining between them. Per the germline V gene, CDR1 is SGHTS and CDR2 is YDEGEE. CDR3 length: 16 amino acids. The V call is TRBV5-8, the J call TRBJ2-1; D is perhaps TRBD2 (5 bases). This clonotype originated in a woman in her fifties or sixties with COVID-19, enrolled during active disease. The sample comprised peripheral blood. The CDR3 protein is CASTYGGWRPYNEQFF. CDR3 DNA sequence: TGTGCCAGCACCTACGGCGGGTGGAGACCCTACAATGAGCAGTTCTTC.